This TCR beta chain appears in the sequencing data of a study of CD8+CD57+ T cells in acquired aplastic anemia. Overall study: The average for DNA from sorted CD4+ and CD8+ cells was 3 to 3.5 ug.

The study's findings and limits: Patients and controls shared twenty-nine CD8+ CDR3 sequences, which appeared highly expressed in patients and within their immunodominant clones. With respect to CD8+ Simpson's diversity, patients and controls did not differ significantly.

In the case of this clonotype: The antigen remains undetermined.

Genomic DNA was employed as the template in profiling TCR beta VDJ and CDR3. TCRdb reanalysed the reads using MiXCR and keeps one entry per CDR3 protein. The sample records over 150,000 distinct CDR3 sequences, roughly 47% being singletons. CDR1 is KGHDR, CDR2 SFDVKD, per germline. The CDR3 is 12 residues long. With V trimmed by 6 bases and J by 7 bases, 4 bases remained unmatched. The rearrangement joins TRBV24-1 to TRBJ1-2; 7 bases align to TRBD1. The clonotype comes from a human donor in good health. The sample was sorted CD4+, CD8+, or CD8+CD57+ T cells (not recorded which) from PBMCs. The CDR3 region has the DNA TGTGCCACCAGTCAGGGGGAGCGTGGCTACACCTTC. Translating it yields CATSQGERGYTF.